Each of the 24 T cell receptor beta chains below was sequenced from the same sample in a study of CD8 T cells in ankylosing spondylitis. TCRdb fed the 5' RACE reads into MiXCR, producing one record per CDR3 protein. The table has some 130,000 distinct CDR3 sequences, roughly 8% seen once. Sequenced: synovial fluid, either unsorted or a sorted T cell fraction (not recorded which). The source is a male donor with ankylosing spondylitis.

This clonotype was seen many times. V gene TRBV12-3 or TRBV12-4 combines with J gene TRBJ1-4, with 7 bases aligning to TRBD1. Trimming cost V 4 bases and J 8 bases; bases outside gene matches: 10. The CDR3 length is 15 residues. DNA for the CDR3: TGTGCCAGCAGTTCCATCAAAGGGGGCATAGAAAAACTGTTTTTT. This sequence encodes CASSSIKGGIEKLFF.

In this sample, this clonotype turned up many times. The chain uses TRBV20-1 and TRBJ2-3; unclear D gene. Trimming shortened V by 6 bases and J by 3 bases, and 19 bases separated the two germline ends. The CDR3 loop spans 15 amino acids. Germline V lookup: CDR1 DFQATT, CDR2 SNEGSKA (reference sequence). This CDR3 reads CSAMRSGEWTDTQYF. The CDR3 coding sequence is TGCAGTGCCATGCGGAGTGGCGAGTGGACAGATACGCAGTATTTT.

This clonotype was observed a few times. The chain couples TRBV10-3 to TRBJ2-7; TRBD2 might be the D (6 bases). V was shortened by 5 bases and J by 3 bases, with 11 bases between the two germline ends. The germline gives CDR1 ENHRY, CDR2 SYGVKD. The CDR3 extends over 13 amino acids. The CDR3 region is CAISLTGDYEQYF. CDR3 sequence (DNA): TGTGCCATCAGTCTGACGGGGGACTACGAGCAGTACTTC.

The V call is TRBV6-1, the J call TRBJ2-1; 13 positions match TRBD2. Trimming cost V 8 bases and J 6 bases; bases outside gene matches: 7. Germline-derived CDR1 and CDR2 are MNHNS and SASEGT. There are 15 residues in the CDR3. The CDR3 spells CASLRTSGSPNEQFF. In nucleotides, the CDR3 is TGTGCCAGCCTGAGGACTAGCGGGAGCCCCAATGAGCAGTTCTTC.

Here the CDR3 DNA reads TGTGCCAGCTCACCATCCAGGGGCGGTGGAAACACCATATATTTT. Translating gives CASSPSRGGGNTIYF. V is TRBV18 and J is TRBJ1-3; a weak D match, TRBD1 (6 bases). Germline V CDR1 and CDR2: KGHSH, LQKENI. The CDR3 has 15 residues. Trimming took off 2 bases at V and 3 bases at J, with 11 bases between the two ends.

The rearrangement uses TRBV5-1 and TRBJ2-5; 9 nucleotides line up with TRBD2. This CDR3 is 16 amino acids long. V dropped 0 bases and J dropped 5; count of bases not matched to a gene: 8. Germline CDR1 is SGHRS and CDR2 is YFSETQ. CDR3 bases: TGCGCCAGCAGCTTGGATCTGCGGGGGGGCCGTGAGACCCAGTACTTC. Translated, it gives CASSLDLRGGRETQYF.

V and J are TRBV20-1 and TRBJ2-7; the D call may be TRBD1 or TRBD2 (5 bases each). CDR3 size: 13 residues. Germline V lookup: CDR1 DFQATT, CDR2 SNEGSKA (reference sequence). Trimming cost V 5 bases and J 6 bases, with 17 bases left between them. The DNA of the CDR3 is TGCAGTGCTGGATATCCTGGGACCGTCGAGCAGTACTTC. This sequence encodes CSAGYPGTVEQYF.

This clonotype has just a few counts. The chain recombines TRBV11-1 with TRBJ2-1; D might be TRBD2 (6 bases). Germline CDR1 reads SGHAT; CDR2 reads FQDESV (reference sequence). The CDR3 runs to 15 residues. V was clipped by 4 bases and J by 5 bases, with 15 bases between them. The CDR3 nucleotides read TGTGCCAGCAGCTACACAGGCCGGGGGAACAATGAGCAGTTCTTC. Translating gives CASSYTGRGNNEQFF.

V gene TRBV20-1 combines with J gene TRBJ2-7; the match to TRBD1 covers 8 bases. CDR1 and CDR2 (germline): DFQATT, SNEGSKA (reference sequence). Trimming removed 5 bases from V and 6 bases from J; junction bases left unmatched: 12. The CDR3 has 14 residues. CDR3 amino acids: CSAPRGQGRIEQYF. Written as DNA, the CDR3 is TGCAGTGCTCCTAGAGGACAGGGAAGAATCGAGCAGTACTTC.

This clonotype was seen a handful of times. A read error is likely, as this CDR3 ends without the conserved phenylalanine or tryptophan. No DNA is shown, since the ends of the CDR3 on it are uncertain; the CDR3 is the one TCRdb lists. The J gene is TRBJ1-1, the V gene TRBV20-1; TRBD1 is the table's D call, not checked against the DNA. CDR1 DFQATT and CDR2 SNEGSKA come from the germline V gene (reference sequence). The CDR3 extends over 15 residues, inclusive of both ends. The CDR3 protein is CSAAKQGARLLLSAV.

In this sample, this clonotype turned up many times. DNA for the CDR3: TGTGCCAGCAGCTTAGCTGCAGTCGAGCAGTACTTC. It codes for CASSLAAVEQYF. The rearrangement uses TRBV7-2 and TRBJ2-7; D ambiguous. CDR3 length: 12 residues. Germline V lookup: CDR1 SGHTA, CDR2 FQGNSA. Trimming took 0 bases from V and 6 from J, leaving 6 bases between them.

This sequence joins TRBV20-1 and TRBJ2-1; D may be TRBD1 (5 bases). Germline V CDR1 and CDR2: DFQATT, SNEGSKA (reference sequence). The CDR3 is made up of 10 amino acids. As DNA, the CDR3 is TGCGGGGCGGCCTACAATGAGCAGTTCTTC. This codes for CGAAYNEQFF.

This clonotype was seen repeatedly, ten times or more. V gene TRBV4-1 combines with J gene TRBJ1-2; D ambiguous. The V and J ends lost 3 bases and 8 bases respectively, with 19 bases between them. The CDR3 spans 15 residues. CDR1 is MGHRA and CDR2 is YSYEKL in the germline V gene. The CDR3 region has the DNA TGCGCCAGCAGCCACCCCGGGATGTCTGCCTTCGGCTACACCTTC. This gives the protein CASSHPGMSAFGYTF.

V usage is TRBV11-2 and J usage is TRBJ2-7, with D unresolved. The CDR3 contains 15 residues. V was clipped by 5 bases and J by 0 bases, with 14 bases between them. The germline V gene has CDR1 SGHAT and CDR2 FQNNGV. DNA for the CDR3: TGTGCCAGCAGCCAAAGTCCTCGGGTCTCCTACGAGCAGTACTTC. This encodes CASSQSPRVSYEQYF.

Ten or more counts support this clonotype. V usage is TRBV6-5 and J usage is TRBJ1-1; 12 bases map to TRBD1. This CDR3 spans 14 amino acids. Trimming removed 3 bases from V and 11 bases from J; junction bases left unmatched: 7. Germline assignment: CDR1 MNHEY and CDR2 SVGAGI. The DNA of the CDR3 is TGTGCCAGCAGTTATGGAGGGACAGGGGGCTTGGCTTTCTTT. It specifies CASSYGGTGGLAFF.

The chain employs TRBV5-1 and TRBJ1-1; possibly TRBD1 for D (6 bases). The length of the CDR3 is 15 residues. CDR1 SGHRS and CDR2 YFSETQ come from the germline V gene. V lost 3 bases and J lost 5, with 17 bases in between. The CDR3 DNA is TGCGCCAGCAGCTCCCTTCGGGGGCGCAGAACTGAAGCTTTCTTT. Its translation: CASSSLRGRRTEAFF.

This clonotype was seen more than once but under ten times. The chain carries TRBV19 and TRBJ1-5; TRBD1 matches at 9 bases. V dropped 5 bases and J dropped 7; count of bases not matched to a gene: 3. Germline-derived CDR1 and CDR2 are LNHDA and SQIVND (reference sequence). This CDR3 is 13 amino acids long. The chain's CDR3 is CASSRDRAQPQHF. The CDR3 coding sequence is TGTGCCAGTAGTCGGGACAGGGCCCAGCCCCAGCATTTT.

Ten or more counts support this clonotype. The chain recombines TRBV3-1 with TRBJ2-1; D tentatively fits TRBD1 or TRBD2 (5 bases each). This CDR3 comprises 12 residues. V was pared by 4 bases and J by 10 bases, with 11 bases between. CDR1 LGHDT and CDR2 YNNKEL come from the germline V gene (reference sequence). The CDR3 DNA follows: TGTGCCAGCAGCCCGGGACCGGGGGAGCAGTTCTTC. It is translated as CASSPGPGEQFF.

This clonotype was seen only a few times. The rearrangement uses TRBV24-1 and TRBJ1-5; D is uncertain. Trimming removed 6 bases from V and 5 bases from J, with 13 bases in between. Germline V CDR1 and CDR2: KGHDR, SFDVKD. This CDR3 is 14 amino acids long. The CDR3 bases are TGTGCCACCAGTCTGGGGAATGGCGATCAGCCCCAGCATTTT. Protein: CATSLGNGDQPQHF.

This clonotype has ten or more counts. This chain joins TRBV7-2 and TRBJ1-2; D might be TRBD1 (5 bases). The CDR3 spans 15 residues. Germline V CDR1 and CDR2: SGHTA, FQGNSA. Trimming stripped 2 bases from V and 8 bases from J, with 18 bases between. In DNA, the CDR3 is TGTGCCAGCAGCTTACAAAATCTCGTACGGGACGGCTACACCTTC. This translates into CASSLQNLVRDGYTF. Full variable domain (remainder filled in from reference TRBV7-2 and TRBJ1-2): GAGVSQSPSNKVTEKGKDVELRCDPISGHTALYWYRQSLGQGLEFLIYFQGNSAPDKSGLPSDRFSAERTGGSVSTLTIQRTQQEDSAVYLCASSLQNLVRDGYTFGSGTRLTVV.

In its sample, this clonotype was seen a few times. DNA of the CDR3: TGTGCCACCAGCAGAGATCATCGGAGACTGGAGACAGGGGGCATAAACACCATATATTTT. Translated, it gives CATSRDHRRLETGGINTIYF. This chain connects TRBV15 to TRBJ1-3, with 10 bases that match TRBD1. Trimming at V came to 0 bases and at J to 6 bases, leaving 17 bases not matched to a gene. Germline V lookup: CDR1 LNHNV, CDR2 YYDKDF (reference sequence). CDR3 size: 20 residues. The variable domain in full, completed from reference TRBV15 and TRBJ1-3, reads DAMVIQNPRYQVTQFGKPVTLSCSQTLNHNVMYWYQQKSSQAPKLLFHYYDKDFNNEADTPDNFQSRRPNTSFCFLDIRSPGLGDTAMYLCATSRDHRRLETGGINTIYFGEGSWLTVV.

The sample holds many counts of this clonotype. The chain carries TRBV3-1 and TRBJ2-3; TRBD1 matches 7 bases. The CDR3 extends over 15 amino acids. Trimming took 1 base from V and 2 from J; bases not matched to a gene: 3. Germline CDR1 and CDR2: LGHDT and YNNKEL (reference sequence). The CDR3 coding sequence is TGTGCCAGCAGCCAAGGACAGGGCGACACAGATACGCAGTATTTT. It codes for CASSQGQGDTDTQYF.

This clonotype was found many times. The V and J genes are TRBV7-2 and TRBJ2-7; D tentatively fits TRBD1 or TRBD2 (5 bases each). The CDR3 covers 14 residues. Germline CDR1 reads SGHTA; CDR2 reads FQGNSA. The V gene lost 3 bases and the J gene lost 2 bases, with 11 bases spanning the gap. CDR3 in amino acids: CASSFGTVTYEQYF. DNA for the CDR3: TGTGCCAGCAGCTTTGGGACGGTTACCTACGAGCAGTACTTC.

V usage is TRBV3-1 and J usage is TRBJ2-2, with D perhaps TRBD2 (5 bases). The CDR3 loop spans 14 amino acids. The germline V gene has CDR1 LGHDT and CDR2 YNNKEL (reference sequence). V was pared by 8 bases and J by 2 bases, with 12 bases between. The CDR3 loop is CASAGSSNTGELFF. The CDR3 DNA follows: TGTGCCAGCGCTGGGAGCAGCAACACCGGGGAGCTGTTTTTT. Drawing the rest from reference TRBV3-1 and TRBJ2-2, the complete variable domain is DTAVSQTPKYLVTQMGNDKSIKCEQNLGHDTMYWYKQDSKKFLKIMFSYNNKELIINETVPNRFSPKSPDKAHLNLHINSLELGDSAVYFCASAGSSNTGELFFGEGSRLTVL.